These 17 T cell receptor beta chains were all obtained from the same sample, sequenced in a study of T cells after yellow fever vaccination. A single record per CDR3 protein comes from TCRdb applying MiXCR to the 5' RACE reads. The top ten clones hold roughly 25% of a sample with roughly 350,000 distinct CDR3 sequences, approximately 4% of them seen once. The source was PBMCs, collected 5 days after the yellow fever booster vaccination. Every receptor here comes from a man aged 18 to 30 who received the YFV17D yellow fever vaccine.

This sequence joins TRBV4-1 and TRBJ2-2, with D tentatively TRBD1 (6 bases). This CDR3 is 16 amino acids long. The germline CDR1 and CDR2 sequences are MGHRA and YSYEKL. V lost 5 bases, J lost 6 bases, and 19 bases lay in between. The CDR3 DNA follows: TGCGCCAGCAGCAAAACAGGGCAGGGGTTGGCCGGGGAGCTGTTTTTT. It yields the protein CASSKTGQGLAGELFF.

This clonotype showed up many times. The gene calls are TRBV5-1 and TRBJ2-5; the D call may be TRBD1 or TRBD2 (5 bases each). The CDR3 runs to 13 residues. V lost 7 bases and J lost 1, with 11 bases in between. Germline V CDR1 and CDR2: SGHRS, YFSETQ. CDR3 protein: CASAGGIQETQYF. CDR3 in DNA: TGCGCCAGCGCTGGGGGTATCCAAGAGACCCAGTACTTC.

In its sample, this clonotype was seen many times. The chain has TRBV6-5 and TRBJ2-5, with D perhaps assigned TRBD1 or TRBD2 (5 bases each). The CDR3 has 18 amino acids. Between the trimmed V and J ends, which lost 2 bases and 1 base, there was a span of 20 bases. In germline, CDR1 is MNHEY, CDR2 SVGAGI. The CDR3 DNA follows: TGTGCCAGCAGTTACGGGCCCCCTCGGGGCCAGGTCCAAGAGACCCAGTACTTC. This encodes CASSYGPPRGQVQETQYF.

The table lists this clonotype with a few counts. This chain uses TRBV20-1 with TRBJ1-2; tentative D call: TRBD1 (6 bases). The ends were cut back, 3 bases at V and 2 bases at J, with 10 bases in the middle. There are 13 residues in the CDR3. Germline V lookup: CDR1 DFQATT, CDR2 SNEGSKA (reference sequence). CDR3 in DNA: TGCAGTGCTAGGGAACAGGGAAACTATGGCTACACCTTC. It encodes CSAREQGNYGYTF.

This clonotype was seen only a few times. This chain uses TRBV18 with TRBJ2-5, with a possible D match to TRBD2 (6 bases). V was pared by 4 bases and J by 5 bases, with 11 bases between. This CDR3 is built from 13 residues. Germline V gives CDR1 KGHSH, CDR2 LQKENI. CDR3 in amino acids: CASSRSSGETQYF. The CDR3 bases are TGTGCCAGCTCACGTTCGAGCGGGGAGACCCAGTACTTC.

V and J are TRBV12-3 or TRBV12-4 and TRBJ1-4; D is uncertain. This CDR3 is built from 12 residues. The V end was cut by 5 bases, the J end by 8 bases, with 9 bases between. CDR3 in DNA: TGTGCCAGCAGTCCCTGGAACGAAAAACTGTTTTTT. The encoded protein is CASSPWNEKLFF.

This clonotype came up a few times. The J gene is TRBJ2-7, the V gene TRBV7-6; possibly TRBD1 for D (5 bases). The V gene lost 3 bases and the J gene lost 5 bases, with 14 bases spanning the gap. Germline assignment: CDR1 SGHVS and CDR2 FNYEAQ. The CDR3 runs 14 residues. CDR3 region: CASSLGKVRDEQYF. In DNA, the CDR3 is TGTGCCAGCAGCTTGGGCAAGGTCAGGGACGAGCAGTACTTC.

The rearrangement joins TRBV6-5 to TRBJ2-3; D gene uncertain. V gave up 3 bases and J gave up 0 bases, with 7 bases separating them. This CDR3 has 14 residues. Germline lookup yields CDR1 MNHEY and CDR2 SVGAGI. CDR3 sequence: CASSYRVSTDTQYF. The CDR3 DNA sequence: TGTGCCAGCAGTTATCGGGTTAGCACAGATACGCAGTATTTT.

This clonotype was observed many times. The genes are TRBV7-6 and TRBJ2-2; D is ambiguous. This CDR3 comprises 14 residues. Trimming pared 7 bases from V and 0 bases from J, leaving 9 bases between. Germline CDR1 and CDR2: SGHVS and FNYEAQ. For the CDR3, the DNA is TGTGCCAGCAAAACCCTGCCGAACACCGGGGAGCTGTTTTTT. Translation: CASKTLPNTGELFF.

The CDR3 loop is CASSDVDRGSEDTQYF. The DNA of the CDR3 is TGTGCCAGCAGCGACGTGGACCGGGGAAGTGAAGATACGCAGTATTTT. The chain couples TRBV7-3 to TRBJ2-3, with D perhaps TRBD2 (5 bases). The CDR3 length is 16 residues. V was shortened by 5 bases and J by 5 bases, with 20 bases between the two germline ends. Germline V gene data show CDR1 as SGHTA and CDR2 as FQGTGA.

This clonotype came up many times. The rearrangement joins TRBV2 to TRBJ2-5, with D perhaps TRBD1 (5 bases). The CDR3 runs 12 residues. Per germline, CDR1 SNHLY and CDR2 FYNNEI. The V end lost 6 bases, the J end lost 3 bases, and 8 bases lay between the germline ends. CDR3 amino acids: CASRGREETQYF. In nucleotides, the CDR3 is TGTGCCAGCAGAGGCAGGGAAGAGACCCAGTACTTC.

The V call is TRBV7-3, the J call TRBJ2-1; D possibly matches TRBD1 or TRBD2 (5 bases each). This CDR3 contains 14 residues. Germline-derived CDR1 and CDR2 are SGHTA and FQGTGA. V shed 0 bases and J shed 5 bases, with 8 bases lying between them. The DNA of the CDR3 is TGTGCCAGCAGCTTAACCGGGGCCGACAATGAGCAGTTCTTC. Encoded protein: CASSLTGADNEQFF.

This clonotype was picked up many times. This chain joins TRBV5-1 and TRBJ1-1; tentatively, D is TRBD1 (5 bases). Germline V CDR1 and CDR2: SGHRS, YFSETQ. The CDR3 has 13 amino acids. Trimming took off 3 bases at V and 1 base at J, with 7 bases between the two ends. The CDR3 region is CASSYDRNTEAFF. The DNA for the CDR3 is TGCGCCAGCAGCTACGACAGGAACACTGAAGCTTTCTTT.

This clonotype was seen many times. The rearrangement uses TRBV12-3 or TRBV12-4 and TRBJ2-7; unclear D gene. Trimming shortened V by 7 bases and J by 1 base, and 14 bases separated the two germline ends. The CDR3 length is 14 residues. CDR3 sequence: CASIPAGQSYEQYF. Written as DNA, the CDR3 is TGTGCCAGCATCCCTGCTGGGCAGTCCTACGAGCAGTACTTC.

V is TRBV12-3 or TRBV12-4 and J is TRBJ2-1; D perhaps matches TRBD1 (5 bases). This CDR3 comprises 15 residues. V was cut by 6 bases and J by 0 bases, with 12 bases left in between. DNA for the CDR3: TGTGCCAGCAGGCTAGGGGCTGGCTCCTACAATGAGCAGTTCTTC. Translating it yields CASRLGAGSYNEQFF.

The CDR3 sequence is CASSLSEGQGRREQYV. CDR3 in DNA: TGTGCCAGCAGTTTATCGGAGGGACAGGGCCGCCGCGAGCAGTACGTC. V is TRBV27 and J is TRBJ2-7, with 9 bases aligning to TRBD1. The CDR3 is 16 residues long. V dropped 0 bases and J dropped 6; count of bases not matched to a gene: 9. Germline V CDR1 and CDR2: MNHEY, SMNVEV (reference sequence).

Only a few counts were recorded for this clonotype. CDR3 residues: CASSAYPDSHTDTQYF. The CDR3, as DNA: TGTGCCAGCAGTGCTTACCCGGACAGCCACACAGATACGCAGTATTTT. The chain employs TRBV2 and TRBJ2-3; D is possibly TRBD1 (6 bases). The CDR3 consists of 16 residues. The germline CDR1 and CDR2 sequences are SNHLY and FYNNEI. Deletions cut 4 bases from V and 2 bases from J, with 16 bases between.